Presented here are 9 T cell receptor beta chains from one specimen sequenced in a study of response to subunit inactivated influenza vaccine. TCRdb re-derived calls from the RT-PCR reads in MiXCR, one entry per CDR3 protein. The table shows 710,000 or so distinct CDR3 sequences, with approximately 15% occurring only once. The sequenced sample was PBMCs from blood, obtained approximately 12 days after vaccination. The receptors here all came from a man aged 45-65 years who received an inactivated influenza vaccine.

This clonotype has a handful of counts. The rearrangement joins TRBV20-1 to TRBJ2-5; unclear D gene. The CDR3 is 16 residues long. Germline-derived CDR1 and CDR2 are DFQATT and SNEGSKA (reference sequence). Trimming stripped 4 bases from V and 4 bases from J, with 22 bases between. The DNA for the CDR3 is TGCAGTGCTACTTCTCCCGGGCCAGCTTTCGTAGAGACCCAGTACTTC. This gives the protein CSATSPGPAFVETQYF.

This chain uses TRBV3-1 with TRBJ2-3; the D is unclear. The CDR3 runs 13 residues. Trimming took 6 bases from V and 6 from J, leaving 13 bases between them. Per germline, CDR1 LGHDT and CDR2 YNNKEL (reference sequence). This chain's CDR3 is CASSLIPRDTQYF. CDR3 in DNA: TGTGCCAGCAGTCTCATACCCCGCGATACGCAGTATTTT.

The chain carries TRBV29-1 and TRBJ2-7; 7 bases align to TRBD1. Germline V gene sequence: CDR1 SQVTM, CDR2 ANQGSEA. Germline trimming cut 7 bases from V and 5 bases from J; bases unmatched to any gene: 8. The CDR3 contains 12 residues. The CDR3 nucleotides read TGCAGCGGTCGGGACAGCTTACACGAGCAGTACTTC. Translating gives CSGRDSLHEQYF.

This clonotype turned up a few times. This rearrangement joins TRBV30 to TRBJ1-1; 8 nucleotides agree with TRBD1. The CDR3 runs 14 residues. CDR1 is GTSNPN, CDR2 SVGIG, per germline (reference sequence). Trimming took 5 bases from V and 4 from J; bases not matched to a gene: 9. This chain's CDR3 is CAWARTGWGTEAFF. In DNA, the CDR3 is TGTGCCTGGGCGCGGACAGGGTGGGGCACTGAAGCTTTCTTT.

There are a few counts of this clonotype. The gene calls are TRBV3-1 and TRBJ2-2, with TRBD2 matching over 7 bases. Germline values: CDR1 LGHDT, CDR2 YNNKEL (reference sequence). V was clipped by 1 base and J by 6 bases; unmatched bases: 5. This CDR3 has 15 residues. The chain's CDR3 is CASSQVSAGAGELFF. CDR3 DNA sequence: TGTGCCAGCAGCCAAGTATCCGCGGGGGCCGGGGAGCTGTTTTTT.

V and J are TRBV3-1 and TRBJ2-5; 7 bases line up with TRBD2. Germline-derived CDR1 and CDR2 are LGHDT and YNNKEL (reference sequence). V dropped 1 base and J dropped 7; count of bases not matched to a gene: 9. The CDR3 totals 15 residues. The CDR3 nucleotides read TGTGCCAGCAGCCAAGTGGCGGGAGTTGGAGGGACCCAGTACTTC. Amino acids: CASSQVAGVGGTQYF.

The rearrangement uses TRBV3-1 and TRBJ2-7; 9 bases agree with TRBD2. J was trimmed by 5 bases and V by 1 base; bases with no gene match: 9. CDR1 is LGHDT and CDR2 is YNNKEL in the germline V gene (reference sequence). The CDR3 runs 16 residues. CDR3 DNA: TGTGCCAGCAGCCAAGTGGCTAGCGGGATACTAGACGAGCAGTACTTC. This encodes CASSQVASGILDEQYF.

This clonotype was counted only a few times. The genes are TRBV6-1 and TRBJ2-5; D perhaps matches TRBD1 (6 bases). Germline V gene lookup returns CDR1 MNHNS and CDR2 SASEGT. Trimming shortened V by 5 bases and J by 0 bases, and 13 bases separated the two germline ends. The CDR3 is 15 amino acids. The CDR3 region has the DNA TGTGCCAGCAGTACGGGACAAGGGTACCAAGAGACCCAGTACTTC. Amino acids: CASSTGQGYQETQYF.

The CDR3 region has the DNA TGTGCCACCAGTGATTATGGCAGCAATCAGCCCCAGCATTTT. It translates to CATSDYGSNQPQHF. This chain uses TRBV24-1 with TRBJ1-5, with D uncertain. The CDR3 consists of 14 residues. Deletions cut 2 bases from V and 1 base from J, with 5 bases between. Per the germline V gene, CDR1 is KGHDR and CDR2 is SFDVKD.